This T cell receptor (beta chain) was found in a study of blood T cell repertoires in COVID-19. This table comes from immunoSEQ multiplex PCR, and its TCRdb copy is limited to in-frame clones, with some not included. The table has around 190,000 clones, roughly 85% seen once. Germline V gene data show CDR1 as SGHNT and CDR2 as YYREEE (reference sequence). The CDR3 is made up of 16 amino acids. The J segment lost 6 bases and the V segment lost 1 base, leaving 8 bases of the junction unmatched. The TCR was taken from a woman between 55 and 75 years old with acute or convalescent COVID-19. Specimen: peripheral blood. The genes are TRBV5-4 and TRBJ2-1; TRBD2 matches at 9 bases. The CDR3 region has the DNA TGTGCCAGCAGCTTGCGGCGACTAGCGGACTCCAATGAGCAGTTCTTC. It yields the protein CASSLRRLADSNEQFF.